This TCR beta chain was sequenced during a study of monozygotic twins with inflammatory bowel disease. Points from the study as a whole: Support for any single strong IBD-associated signal or clonotype was not found. Patients with IBD had less TCRbeta diversity (inverse Simpson) than their healthy co-twins.

The germline gives CDR1 ENHRY, CDR2 SYGVKD. The CDR3 runs 15 residues. In regard to this clonotype: Its cognate antigen is unknown.

TCRdb reanalyzed the 5' RACE reads, giving one entry per CDR3 protein sequence and no DNA. The specimen's table records a few hundred thousand distinct CDR3 sequences. RNA in its total form was extracted from whole blood, and T cells were not sorted. The source material was blood. The chain couples TRBV10-3 to TRBJ2-3; TCRdb outputs TRBD2, but without DNA this stays unchecked. The source of this sequence is a human donor with ulcerative colitis or Crohn's disease, or a healthy co-twin of an affected twin (not recorded which). CDR3: CAISWTSGDRDTQYF.